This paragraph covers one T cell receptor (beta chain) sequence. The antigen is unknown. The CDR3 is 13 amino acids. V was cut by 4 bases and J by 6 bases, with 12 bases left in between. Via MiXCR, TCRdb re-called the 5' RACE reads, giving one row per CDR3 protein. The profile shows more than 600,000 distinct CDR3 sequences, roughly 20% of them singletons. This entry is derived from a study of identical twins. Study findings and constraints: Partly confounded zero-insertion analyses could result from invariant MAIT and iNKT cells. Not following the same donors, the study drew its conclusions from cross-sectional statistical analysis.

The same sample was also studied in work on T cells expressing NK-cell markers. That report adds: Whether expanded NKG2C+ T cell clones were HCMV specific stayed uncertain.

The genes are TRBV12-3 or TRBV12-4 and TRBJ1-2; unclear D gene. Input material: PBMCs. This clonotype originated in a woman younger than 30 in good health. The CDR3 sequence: CASSYPWKDGYTF. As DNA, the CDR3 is TGTGCCAGCAGTTATCCCTGGAAGGATGGCTACACCTTC.